A single sample gave rise to the 28 T cell receptor beta chains below, sequenced in a study of identical twins. TCRdb analysed the 5' RACE reads with MiXCR anew, one entry per CDR3 protein. The sample carries 600,000 to 700,000 distinct CDR3 sequences, 21% recorded once. This same sample was also taken into another study, of T cells expressing NK-cell markers.

Source material: PBMCs. The receptors were sampled from a woman aged 18-30 years in good health.

This chain links TRBV9 with TRBJ2-3; no clear D. CDR3 length: 16 amino acids. In germline, CDR1 is SGDLS, CDR2 YYNGEE. Trimming removed 4 bases from V and 0 bases from J, with 15 bases in between. CDR3 DNA sequence: TGTGCCAGCAGCACAAGACCCCACGGTAGCACAGATACGCAGTATTTT. Encoded protein: CASSTRPHGSTDTQYF.

The chain recombines TRBV6-5 with TRBJ1-2; 8 bases fit TRBD1. This CDR3 is 14 amino acids long. V lost 2 bases and J lost 8; bases outside the gene matches: 7. The germline V gene encodes CDR1 MNHEY and CDR2 SVGAGI. The CDR3: CASSYDGRGQGYTF. CDR3 coding DNA: TGTGCCAGCAGTTACGACGGCAGGGGGCAAGGCTACACCTTC.

This clonotype was found a few times. The chain combines TRBV29-1 with TRBJ2-3; no reliable D call. The V and J ends lost 4 bases and 2 bases respectively, with 10 bases between them. This CDR3 contains 13 residues. Germline V CDR1 and CDR2: SQVTM, ANQGSEA. This CDR3 reads CSVAQIYTDTQYF. DNA of the CDR3: TGCAGCGTTGCGCAGATTTACACAGATACGCAGTATTTT.

The rearrangement uses TRBV3-1 and TRBJ1-1; D call uncertain. CDR3 length: 15 residues. Germline assignment: CDR1 LGHDT and CDR2 YNNKEL (reference sequence). The V and J ends lost 0 bases and 4 bases respectively, with 12 bases between them. CDR3 residues: CASSQDRIGGTEAFF. CDR3 DNA: TGTGCCAGCAGCCAAGATCGTATAGGTGGCACTGAAGCTTTCTTT.

The chain uses TRBV3-1 and TRBJ2-2, with 8 bases identical to TRBD1. V dropped 0 bases and J dropped 3; count of bases not matched to a gene: 3. CDR1 LGHDT and CDR2 YNNKEL come from the germline V gene (reference sequence). The CDR3 has 16 amino acids. CDR3 residues: CASSQDPDRDTGELFF. In nucleotides, the CDR3 is TGTGCCAGCAGCCAAGACCCGGACAGGGACACCGGGGAGCTGTTTTTT.

The sample holds a few counts of this clonotype. J is TRBJ1-2 and V is TRBV6-2 or TRBV6-3; D not certain. Germline loops: CDR1 MNHEY, CDR2 SVGEGT. This CDR3 contains 12 residues. Trimming cost V 5 bases and J 5 bases, with 9 bases left between them. In DNA form, the CDR3 reads TGTGCCAGCAGTCGGAGGGAGTATGGCTACACCTTC. Encoded protein: CASSRREYGYTF.

This clonotype was seen a few times. The rearrangement uses TRBV10-3 and TRBJ1-1; TRBD1 is a possible D gene (6 bases). Trimming cost V 7 bases and J 3 bases, with 15 bases left between them. Looked up from germline, CDR1 is ENHRY and CDR2 is SYGVKD. The CDR3 runs 14 residues. CDR3 in amino acids: CAITQGTLDTEAFF. CDR3 nucleotides: TGTGCCATCACGCAGGGGACCTTAGACACTGAAGCTTTCTTT.

This clonotype was detected many times. The rearrangement joins TRBV27 to TRBJ2-5; D remains ambiguous. CDR3 length equals 13 residues. V shed 5 bases and J shed 4 bases, with 11 bases lying between them. Germline-derived CDR1 and CDR2 are MNHEY and SMNVEV (reference sequence). CDR3: CASSAKLRETQYF. The CDR3 DNA is TGTGCCAGCAGTGCAAAGCTGCGAGAGACCCAGTACTTC.

The chain has TRBV9 and TRBJ2-1; D is uncertain. The germline CDR1 and CDR2 sequences are SGDLS and YYNGEE. V was trimmed by 0 bases and J by 5 bases, leaving 12 bases between them. CDR3 length: 15 amino acids. The CDR3, as DNA: TGTGCCAGCAGCGTAGGGCCCCTAGTCCACAATGAGCAGTTCTTC. Residues: CASSVGPLVHNEQFF.

The V gene is TRBV20-1, the J gene TRBJ2-5; D might be TRBD1 (6 bases). The germline CDR1 and CDR2 sequences are DFQATT and SNEGSKA (reference sequence). Trimming removed 5 bases from V and 0 bases from J, with 10 bases in between. The CDR3 totals 13 residues. CDR3 in DNA: TGCAGTGCTTACAGGGCGTACCAAGAGACCCAGTACTTC. As protein: CSAYRAYQETQYF.

This clonotype was seen only a few times. The chain employs TRBV20-1 and TRBJ1-1; 10 nucleotides agree with TRBD1. CDR1 is DFQATT, CDR2 SNEGSKA, per germline (reference sequence). Trimming removed 6 bases from V and 4 bases from J; junction bases left unmatched: 5. The CDR3 is 13 residues long. In nucleotides, the CDR3 is TGCAGTGCGTATGGACAGGGGGGCACTGAAGCTTTCTTT. This gives the protein CSAYGQGGTEAFF.

This clonotype turned up a few times. The chain has TRBV7-2 and TRBJ2-7, with 8 bases identical to TRBD1. Germline values: CDR1 SGHTA, CDR2 FQGNSA. Trimming removed 5 bases from V and 7 bases from J; junction bases left unmatched: 10. CDR3 size: 14 residues. The CDR3 DNA is TGTGCCAGCAGCAATGACAGGGGATCGCGGGAGCAGTACTTC. It yields the protein CASSNDRGSREQYF. The full variable domain, in which reference TRBV7-2 and TRBJ2-7 provide the parts outside the CDR3, is GAGVSQSPSNKVTEKGKDVELRCDPISGHTALYWYRQSLGQGLEFLIYFQGNSAPDKSGLPSDRFSAERTGGSVSTLTIQRTQQEDSAVYLCASSNDRGSREQYFGPGTRLTVT.

This chain uses TRBV11-2 with TRBJ2-3; D is possibly TRBD2 (6 bases). Germline assignment: CDR1 SGHAT and CDR2 FQNNGV. The CDR3 covers 17 residues. V dropped 4 bases and J dropped 0 bases, with 17 bases sitting between them. The CDR3 nucleotides are TGTGCCAGCAGCTCCCCGAAGCGGGTCGGCAGCACAGATACGCAGTATTTT. It specifies CASSSPKRVGSTDTQYF.

This rearrangement joins TRBV24-1 to TRBJ2-3, with 7 positions matching TRBD2. Germline trimming cut 5 bases from V and 4 bases from J; bases unmatched to any gene: 5. The CDR3 contains 14 residues. Germline V lookup: CDR1 KGHDR, CDR2 SFDVKD. CDR3 sequence (DNA): TGTGCCACCAGTGGGGGCCGGGGGGCAGATACGCAGTATTTT. It is translated as CATSGGRGADTQYF.

This clonotype showed up just a few times. The V call is TRBV7-2, the J call TRBJ2-7; a possible D gene is TRBD1 (6 bases). CDR3 size: 16 residues. The V and J ends lost 6 bases and 9 bases respectively, with 27 bases between them. Germline V gene sequence: CDR1 SGHTA, CDR2 FQGNSA. The CDR3 region has the DNA TGTGCCAGCAGTCCACCAGACAGGTTTATGCCTGGTGGGCAGTACTTC. Translation gives CASSPPDRFMPGGQYF.

The chain uses TRBV20-1 and TRBJ1-5; 7 bases are shared with TRBD1. Germline assignment: CDR1 DFQATT and CDR2 SNEGSKA (reference sequence). The CDR3 spans 16 residues. The V gene end was trimmed by 0 bases and the J gene end by 6 bases; junction bases not matched to a gene: 11. The CDR3 protein is CSAREKTRTGPQPQHF. In DNA, the CDR3 is TGCAGTGCTAGAGAAAAAACCCGGACAGGCCCTCAGCCCCAGCATTTT.

The CDR3 region has the DNA TGCAGTGCTAGGGGCGTACCGGCTAGCGTCTCCTCCTACAATGAGCAGTTCTTC. Its translation is CSARGVPASVSSYNEQFF. This rearrangement joins TRBV20-1 to TRBJ2-1; perhaps TRBD2 as D (6 bases). CDR1 is DFQATT, CDR2 SNEGSKA, per germline (reference sequence). Trimming took 3 bases from V and 0 from J, leaving 21 bases between them. This CDR3 region has 18 residues.

J is TRBJ2-7 and V is TRBV20-1; 9 bases fit TRBD2. CDR3 length: 15 amino acids. The trim removed 6 bases at V and 2 bases at J, leaving 11 bases unmatched. Looked up from germline, CDR1 is DFQATT and CDR2 is SNEGSKA (reference sequence). CDR3 sequence: CSALEGGLATYEQYF. The CDR3 DNA reads TGCAGTGCCTTGGAGGGGGGACTAGCAACCTACGAGCAGTACTTC.

There are many counts of this clonotype. V is TRBV20-1 and J is TRBJ1-6; 10 bases agree with TRBD1. With 3 bases clipped from V and 9 bases from J, the junction kept 8 bases outside the gene matches. Per germline, CDR1 DFQATT and CDR2 SNEGSKA (reference sequence). The CDR3 runs 15 residues. The DNA of the CDR3 is TGCAGTGCTAGGGACAGACAGGGGGCAGGTTCACCCCTCCACTTT. Translated: CSARDRQGAGSPLHF.

This clonotype has just a few counts. This chain links TRBV29-1 with TRBJ1-2; unclear D gene. The CDR3 has 12 amino acids. The V gene's germline CDR1 is SQVTM and CDR2 ANQGSEA. Trimming took 1 base from V and 4 from J, leaving 7 bases between them. The CDR3 spells CSVEGDPYGYTF. The CDR3 region has the DNA TGCAGCGTTGAAGGCGATCCCTATGGCTACACCTTC.

This clonotype was counted many times. The chain is built from TRBV20-1 and TRBJ2-3; D possibly corresponds to TRBD2 (6 bases). V lost 3 bases, J lost 1 base, and 11 bases lay in between. The CDR3 runs 14 residues. The germline V gene has CDR1 DFQATT and CDR2 SNEGSKA (reference sequence). CDR3 in DNA: TGCAGTGCTAGCAATAGCGGAGGCACAGATACGCAGTATTTT. Residues: CSASNSGGTDTQYF.

In this sample, this clonotype turned up many times. This chain uses TRBV27 with TRBJ2-7, with 9 bases fitting TRBD1. After removal of 5 bases from V and 3 bases from J, the junction contained 5 bases not matched to a gene. Looked up from germline, CDR1 is MNHEY and CDR2 is SMNVEV (reference sequence). CDR3 length: 14 residues. The DNA for the CDR3 is TGTGCCAGCAGTGCACCGGGACAGGGCTACGAGCAGTACTTC. Protein sequence: CASSAPGQGYEQYF.

The rearrangement uses TRBV12-3 or TRBV12-4 and TRBJ1-5; 10 nucleotides line up with TRBD1. Trimming at V came to 6 bases and at J to 2 bases, leaving 4 bases not matched to a gene. CDR3 length: 15 residues. CDR3 in amino acids: CASSGTGEGNQPQHF. In DNA form, the CDR3 reads TGTGCCAGCAGCGGGACAGGGGAGGGCAATCAGCCCCAGCATTTT.

Comments on this clonotype: Germline and junction disagree at one end, which may indicate a read error. The chain links TRBV7-7 to TRBJ2-3, with TRBD2 identical over 7 bases. The CDR3 runs 15 residues. The germline gives CDR1 SSHAT, CDR2 FNYEAQ (reference sequence). DNA of the CDR3: TGTGCTAGCAGCTTATTTCCGGGGAGGGAAGATACGCAGTATTTT. Translation: CASSLFPGREDTQYF.

This clonotype appeared a few times. This sequence joins TRBV20-1 and TRBJ2-5; a possible D gene is TRBD1 (6 bases). Trimming took off 2 bases at V and 4 bases at J, with 14 bases between the two ends. The CDR3 contains 14 residues. CDR1 is DFQATT and CDR2 is SNEGSKA in the germline V gene (reference sequence). CDR3 amino acids: CSARISTGIETQYF. CDR3 sequence (DNA): TGCAGTGCTAGAATCAGTACAGGGATAGAGACCCAGTACTTC.

There are a few counts of this clonotype. This chain connects TRBV29-1 to TRBJ2-5; D gene unclear. This CDR3 region has 11 residues. V gave up 4 bases and J gave up 2 bases, with 5 bases separating them. Germline V CDR1 and CDR2: SQVTM, ANQGSEA. The CDR3 loop is CSVVRQETQYF. As DNA, the CDR3 is TGCAGCGTTGTCAGGCAAGAGACCCAGTACTTC.

This clonotype occurred a few times. This chain connects TRBV6-1 to TRBJ2-7; 7 nucleotides agree with TRBD1. The junction had 13 bases not matched to a gene; V was cut back by 6 bases and J by 8 bases. This CDR3 contains 14 residues. Germline CDR1 MNHNS, CDR2 SASEGT. CDR3 in amino acids: CASSQDRRQVKQYF. The CDR3 nucleotides read TGTGCCAGCAGCCAGGACAGGAGGCAAGTGAAGCAGTACTTC.

This clonotype was seen more than once but under ten times. The chain's CDR3 is CASSRGGDYGYTF. The CDR3 nucleotides read TGTGCCAGCAGCCGGGGGGGCGACTATGGCTACACCTTC. The rearrangement joins TRBV5-8 to TRBJ1-2, with a weak D call TRBD1 (6 bases). Germline V gene data show CDR1 as SGHTS and CDR2 as YDEGEE. Trimming stripped 4 bases from V and 3 bases from J, with 10 bases between. The CDR3 is 13 residues long.